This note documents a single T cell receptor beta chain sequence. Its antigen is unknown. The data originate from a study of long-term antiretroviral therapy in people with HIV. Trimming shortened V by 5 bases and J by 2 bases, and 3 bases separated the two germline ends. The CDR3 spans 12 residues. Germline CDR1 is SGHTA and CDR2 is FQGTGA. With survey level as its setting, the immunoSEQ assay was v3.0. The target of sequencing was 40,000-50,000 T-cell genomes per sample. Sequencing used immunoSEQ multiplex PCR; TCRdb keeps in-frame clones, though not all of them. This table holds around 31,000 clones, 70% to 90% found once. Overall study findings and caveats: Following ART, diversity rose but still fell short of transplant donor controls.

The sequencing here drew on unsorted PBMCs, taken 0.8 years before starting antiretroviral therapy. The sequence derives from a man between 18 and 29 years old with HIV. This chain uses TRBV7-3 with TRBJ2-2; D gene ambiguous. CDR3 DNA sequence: TGTGCCAGCAGCCTCAACACCGGGGAGCTGTTTTTT. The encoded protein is CASSLNTGELFF.